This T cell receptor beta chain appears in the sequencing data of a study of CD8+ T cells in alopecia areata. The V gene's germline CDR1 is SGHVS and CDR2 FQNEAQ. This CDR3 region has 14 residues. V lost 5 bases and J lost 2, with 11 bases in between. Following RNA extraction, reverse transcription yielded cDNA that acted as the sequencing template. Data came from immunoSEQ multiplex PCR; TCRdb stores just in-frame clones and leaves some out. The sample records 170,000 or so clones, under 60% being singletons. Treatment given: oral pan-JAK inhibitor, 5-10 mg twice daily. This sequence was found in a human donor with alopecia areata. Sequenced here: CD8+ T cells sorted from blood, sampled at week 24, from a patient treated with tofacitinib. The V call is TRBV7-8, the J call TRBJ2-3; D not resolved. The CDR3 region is CASSPKGSTDTQYF. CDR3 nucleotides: TGTGCCAGCAGCCCAAAAGGCTCCACAGATACGCAGTATTTT.